These 22 T cell receptor beta chains were sequenced from one sample in a study of OX40 agonist ivuxolimab in advanced cancers. Assay: immunoSEQ multiplex PCR; the TCRdb copy retains only in-frame clones and omits some. The sample contains 70,000 to 95,000 clones, 88% of which appear only once. The starting material was CD4+ or CD8+ T cells sorted from blood, obtained in a trial of the OX40 agonist ivuxolimab. The source of these receptors is an adult with an advanced solid tumor such as melanoma, head and neck, liver or kidney cancer.

The rearrangement joins TRBV6-1 to TRBJ1-6; D not resolved. The germline V gene encodes CDR1 MNHNS and CDR2 SASEGT. V was trimmed by 4 bases and J by 7 bases, leaving 11 bases between them. This CDR3 comprises 14 residues. The CDR3 sequence is CASSVFYENSPLHF. CDR3 in DNA: TGTGCCAGCAGTGTTTTTTATGAGAATTCACCCCTCCACTTT.

The chain uses TRBV5-1 and TRBJ2-2; D might be TRBD1 or TRBD2, each matching 5 bases. V was trimmed by 5 bases and J by 8 bases, leaving 7 bases between them. Germline CDR1 reads SGHRS; CDR2 reads YFSETQ. The CDR3 contains 11 residues. The CDR3, as DNA: TGCGCCAGCAGAGGGGAGGGGGAGCTGTTTTTT. It codes for CASRGEGELFF.

The chain links TRBV5-8 to TRBJ1-1, with a possible D match to TRBD1 (6 bases). Trimming pared 3 bases from V and 4 bases from J, leaving 13 bases between. The germline V gene has CDR1 SGHTS and CDR2 YDEGEE. CDR3 size: 14 residues. CDR3 protein: CASSSYRVGTEAFF. CDR3 DNA sequence: TGTGCCAGCAGCTCATACAGGGTTGGCACTGAAGCTTTCTTT. Variable domain in full (rest from reference TRBV5-8 and TRBJ1-1): EAGVTQSPTHLIKTRGQQATLRCSPISGHTSVYWYQQALGLGLQFLLWYDEGEERNRGNFPPRFSGRQFPNYSSELNVNALELEDSALYLCASSSYRVGTEAFFGQGTRLTVV.

The chain uses TRBV18 and TRBJ2-3; 7 nucleotides match TRBD1. Germline-derived CDR1 and CDR2 are KGHSH and LQKENI. The CDR3 contains 17 residues. The V and J ends lost 0 bases and 2 bases, in that order; junction bases with no gene match: 8. The DNA for the CDR3 is TGTGCCAGCTCACCACCCCTTACAGGGGATATCACAGATACGCAGTATTTT. Its protein is CASSPPLTGDITDTQYF.

V usage is TRBV10-3 and J usage is TRBJ1-2, with D unresolved. V was trimmed by 0 bases and J by 3 bases, leaving 14 bases between them. Germline V gene data show CDR1 as ENHRY and CDR2 as SYGVKD. This CDR3 has 16 amino acids. CDR3: CAISESTSLVYYGYTF. CDR3 DNA: TGTGCCATCAGTGAGTCGACGTCTTTAGTTTACTATGGCTACACCTTC.

The chain links TRBV6-5 to TRBJ1-1, with D perhaps TRBD1 (6 bases). Germline V gene lookup returns CDR1 MNHEY and CDR2 SVGAGI. CDR3 length: 15 residues. Trimming took off 6 bases at V and 1 base at J, with 15 bases between the two ends. CDR3 protein: CASSNRVGGNTEAFF. CDR3 sequence (DNA): TGTGCCAGCAGCAACAGGGTCGGCGGGAACACTGAAGCTTTCTTT.

V gene TRBV11-3 combines with J gene TRBJ2-2; 9 bases fit TRBD2. Germline trimming cut 5 bases from V and 5 bases from J; bases unmatched to any gene: 12. The CDR3 sequence is 17 residues long. Germline assignment: CDR1 SGHNT and CDR2 YENEEA. Here the CDR3 reads CASSSGVAGVGTGELFF. The CDR3 DNA sequence: TGTGCCAGCAGCAGCGGGGTAGCGGGAGTAGGGACCGGGGAGCTGTTTTTT.

The chain joins TRBV18 to TRBJ1-3; possible D gene TRBD1, 5 bases. Germline CDR1 is KGHSH and CDR2 is LQKENI. V was trimmed by 5 bases and J by 2 bases, leaving 10 bases between them. CDR3 length: 14 amino acids. The CDR3 protein is CASSKKDTGNTIYF. CDR3 DNA sequence: TGTGCCAGCTCAAAGAAGGACACTGGAAACACCATATATTTT.

This clone occurred once. Its ends do not fully match the called genes, so a read error is possible. The chain uses TRBV10-2 and TRBJ2-5; unclear D gene. The CDR3 is 12 amino acids. Germline V gene lookup returns CDR1 WSHSY and CDR2 SAAADI. In DNA form, the CDR3 reads TGCGCCAGCAGTGAGGAATCTGCGACATCTGACTTC. It specifies CASSEESATSDF.

The V call is TRBV7-9, the J call TRBJ2-2, with TRBD1 matching 7 bases. Germline V gene sequence: CDR1 SEHNR, CDR2 FQNEAQ (reference sequence). The CDR3 is 14 amino acids. The ends lost 5 bases at V and 6 bases at J; junction bases unmatched: 6. The CDR3 is CASSPKTGSGELFF. CDR3 nucleotide sequence: TGTGCCAGCAGCCCCAAGACAGGGTCCGGGGAGCTGTTTTTT.

The chain uses TRBV7-8 and TRBJ1-4; 7 nucleotides match TRBD1. This CDR3 has 14 residues. The V segment lost 5 bases and the J segment 5 bases; nucleotides outside the gene matches: 5. Germline-derived CDR1 and CDR2 are SGHVS and FQNEAQ. CDR3 protein: CASSPRDRNEKLFF. The CDR3 DNA is TGTGCCAGCAGCCCTCGGGACAGAAATGAAAAACTGTTTTTT. Based on the CDR3 plus reference TRBV7-8 and TRBJ1-4, the full variable domain is GAGVSQSPRYKVAKRGQDVALRCDPISGHVSLFWYQQALGQGPEFLTYFQNEAQLDKSGLPSDRFFAERPEGSVSTLKIQRTQQEDSAVYLCASSPRDRNEKLFFGSGTQLSVL.

This chain uses TRBV7-9 with TRBJ2-2; TRBD2 aligns across 15 bases. Losses at the gene ends were 5 bases for V and 13 bases for J; bases not matched to a gene: 5. CDR1 SEHNR and CDR2 FQNEAQ come from the germline V gene (reference sequence). CDR3 length equals 14 residues. CDR3 sequence reads: CASSQGLAGGGLFF. The CDR3 nucleotides are TGTGCCAGCAGCCAGGGACTAGCGGGAGGAGGGCTGTTTTTT.

On this clone itself: One end of the junction varies from germline; a read error may be responsible. This chain connects TRBV29-1 to TRBJ2-1, with a possible D match to TRBD2 (6 bases). Germline V gene sequence: CDR1 SQVTM, CDR2 ANQGSEA. The CDR3 length is 14 residues. CDR3 sequence (DNA): TGCAGCGTGGAAGAACCGGGACTTCAAGATGAGCAGTTCTTC. It specifies CSVEEPGLQDEQFF.

This clone was counted once. The rearrangement joins TRBV5-6 to TRBJ1-1; no clear D gene. The V and J ends lost 0 bases and 6 bases respectively, with 15 bases between them. CDR3 length: 15 amino acids. CDR1 and CDR2 from the germline V gene are SGHDT and YYEEEE. In nucleotides, the CDR3 is TGTGCCAGCAGCTTGGCCCCCACGGTAGGATCTGAAGCTTTCTTT. It encodes CASSLAPTVGSEAFF.

The chain carries TRBV7-3 and TRBJ2-5, with a weak D call TRBD1 (5 bases). CDR3 size: 20 residues. Trimming removed 0 bases at V and 1 base at J, with 24 bases between. CDR1 is SGHTA and CDR2 is FQGTGA in the germline V gene. The CDR3 protein is CASSLTVGRSISFFQETQYF. The CDR3 DNA is TGTGCCAGCAGCTTAACAGTGGGGCGGTCGATAAGTTTTTTCCAAGAGACCCAGTACTTC.

This chain uses TRBV5-1 with TRBJ2-7; D is uncertain. Germline V gene sequence: CDR1 SGHRS, CDR2 YFSETQ. Trimming shortened V by 5 bases and J by 3 bases, and 12 bases separated the two germline ends. The CDR3 extends over 13 amino acids. Here the CDR3 DNA reads TGCGCCAGCAGGGTGGATAATAGCTACGAGCAGTACTTC. Encoded protein: CASRVDNSYEQYF. Full variable domain (missing parts from reference TRBV5-1 and TRBJ2-7): KAGVTQTPRYLIKTRGQQVTLSCSPISGHRSVSWYQQTPGQGLQFLFEYFSETQRNKGNFPGRFSGRQFSNSRSEMNVSTLELGDSALYLCASRVDNSYEQYFGPGTRLTVT.

The V call is TRBV14, the J call TRBJ2-3; 12 bases match TRBD2. The germline gives CDR1 SGHDN, CDR2 FVKESK. With V trimmed by 4 bases and J by 2 bases, 4 bases remained unmatched. CDR3 length equals 16 residues. CDR3 sequence: CASSPWTSGTTDTQYF. The CDR3 coding sequence is TGTGCCAGCAGCCCTTGGACTAGCGGGACCACAGATACGCAGTATTTT.

This clone was detected a few times. This chain links TRBV2 with TRBJ1-3; D unresolved. Between the trimmed V and J ends, which lost 4 bases and 3 bases, there was a span of 7 bases. The CDR3 length is 13 residues. The V gene's germline CDR1 is SNHLY and CDR2 FYNNEI. In DNA, the CDR3 is TGTGCCAGCAGTGGAATTATTGGAAACACCATATATTTT. Translation: CASSGIIGNTIYF.

This chain links TRBV11-3 with TRBJ2-1, with 9 nucleotides matching TRBD1. The CDR3 sequence is 15 residues long. Losses at the gene ends were 5 bases for V and 6 bases for J; bases not matched to a gene: 8. CDR1 and CDR2 from the germline V gene are SGHNT and YENEEA. CDR3 DNA sequence: TGTGCCAGCAGCACGGGACAGGGAGAGGGCAATGAGCAGTTCTTC. This codes for CASSTGQGEGNEQFF.

V usage is TRBV28 and J usage is TRBJ1-1; 7 bases agree with TRBD1. With V trimmed by 5 bases and J by 11 bases, 11 bases remained unmatched. Germline V gene data show CDR1 as MDHEN and CDR2 as SYDVKM. The CDR3 runs to 13 residues. CDR3 amino acids: CASSTGDRVAAFF. The CDR3 DNA reads as TGTGCCAGCAGTACCGGCGACAGGGTAGCGGCTTTCTTT.

This clone was observed once. This chain connects TRBV19 to TRBJ1-4; D is perhaps TRBD1 (6 bases). Per germline, CDR1 LNHDA and CDR2 SQIVND (reference sequence). This CDR3 comprises 14 residues. V was clipped by 7 bases and J by 1 base, with 10 bases between them. Written as DNA, the CDR3 is TGTGCCAGTAAGCCAGGGGTAACTAATGAAAAACTGTTTTTT. It encodes CASKPGVTNEKLFF.

CDR3 nucleotides: TGTGCCACCACCGGGACAGGAACCACGAACACCGGGGAGCTGTTTTTT. Amino acids: CATTGTGTTNTGELFF. The chain carries TRBV28 and TRBJ2-2; 8 nucleotides align to TRBD1. Trimming cost V 10 bases and J 0 bases; bases outside gene matches: 10. Germline V gives CDR1 MDHEN, CDR2 SYDVKM. The CDR3 runs 16 residues.